This T cell receptor beta chain was recorded in a study of OX40 agonist ivuxolimab in advanced cancers. In the study overall: Eligibility admitted prior anti-PD-1, anti-PD-L1 or anti-CTLA-4 therapy; about 40% had some. Partial responses, seen in three patients, involved one hepatocellular carcinoma and two cutaneous melanomas.

Method: immunoSEQ multiplex PCR; TCRdb's copy keeps in-frame clones and lacks some. The sample shows tens of thousands of clones, around 83% of them seen only once. In germline, CDR1 is MDHEN, CDR2 SYDVKM. This CDR3 is 15 amino acids long. Trimming removed 3 bases from V and 6 bases from J; junction bases left unmatched: 9. The sequence was obtained from an adult with an advanced solid tumor such as melanoma, head and neck, liver or kidney cancer. The specimen was CD4+ or CD8+ T cells sorted from blood, collected in a trial of the OX40 agonist ivuxolimab. The chain combines TRBV28 with TRBJ2-5; 8 positions agree with TRBD1. CDR3 DNA sequence: TGTGCCAGCAGTTTCCCTGGACAGGGCGGGAAGACCCAGTACTTC. Residues: CASSFPGQGGKTQYF.